These 2 T cell receptor beta chains were sequenced from one sample in a study of prognosis after radiotherapy for stage I lung cancer. Researchers used two-round multiplex PCR to amplify TCR beta CDR3 starting from genomic DNA. During first-round PCR, primers specific to each TRBV and TRBJ gene were used. Using its own MiXCR run on the multiplex PCR reads, TCRdb lists one record per CDR3 protein. The sample yields roughly 23,000 distinct CDR3 sequences, roughly 37% seen once. The sample consisted of PBMCs, taken before or after stereotactic body radiation therapy (not recorded which). These receptors all come from a donor of 50 years or more with non-small cell lung cancer.

This clonotype appeared many times. The CDR3 region is CASSYSGSGEYF. In DNA form, the CDR3 reads TGTGCCAGCAGTTACTCGGGCTCTGGGGAGTACTTC. The chain links TRBV6-6 to TRBJ2-5; D gene ambiguous. There are 12 residues in the CDR3. The V gene's germline CDR1 is MNHNY and CDR2 SVGAGI (reference sequence). Trimming pared 0 bases from V and 12 bases from J, leaving 11 bases between.

The chain has TRBV2 and TRBJ2-3; no clear D. V was shortened by 4 bases and J by 0 bases, with 11 bases between the two germline ends. This CDR3 has 15 amino acids. From germline, CDR1 is SNHLY and CDR2 FYNNEI. CDR3 region: CASSARLLSTDTQYF. The DNA of the CDR3 is TGTGCCAGCAGTGCGAGACTCCTTAGCACAGATACGCAGTATTTT.